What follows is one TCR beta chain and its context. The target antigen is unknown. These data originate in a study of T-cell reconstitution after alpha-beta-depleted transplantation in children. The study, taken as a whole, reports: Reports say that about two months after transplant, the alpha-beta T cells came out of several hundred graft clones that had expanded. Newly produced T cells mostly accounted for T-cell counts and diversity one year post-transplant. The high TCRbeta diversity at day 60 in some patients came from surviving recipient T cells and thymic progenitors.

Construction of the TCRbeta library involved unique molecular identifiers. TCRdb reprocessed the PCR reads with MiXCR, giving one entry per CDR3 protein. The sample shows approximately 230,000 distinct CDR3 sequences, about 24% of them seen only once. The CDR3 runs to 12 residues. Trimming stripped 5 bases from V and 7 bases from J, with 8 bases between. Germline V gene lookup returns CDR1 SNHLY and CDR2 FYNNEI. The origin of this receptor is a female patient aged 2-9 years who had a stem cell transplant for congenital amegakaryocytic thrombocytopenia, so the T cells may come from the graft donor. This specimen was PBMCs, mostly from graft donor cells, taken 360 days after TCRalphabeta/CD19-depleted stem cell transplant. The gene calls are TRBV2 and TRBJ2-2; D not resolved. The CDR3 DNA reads TGTGCCAGCAGTCCCCCCGGCGGGGAGCTGTTTTTT. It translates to CASSPPGGELFF. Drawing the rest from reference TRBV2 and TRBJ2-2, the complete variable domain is EPEVTQTPSHQVTQMGQEVILRCVPISNHLYFYWYRQILGQKVEFLVSFYNNEISEKSEIFDDQFSVERPDGSNFTLKIRSTKLEDSAMYFCASSPPGGELFFGEGSRLTVL.